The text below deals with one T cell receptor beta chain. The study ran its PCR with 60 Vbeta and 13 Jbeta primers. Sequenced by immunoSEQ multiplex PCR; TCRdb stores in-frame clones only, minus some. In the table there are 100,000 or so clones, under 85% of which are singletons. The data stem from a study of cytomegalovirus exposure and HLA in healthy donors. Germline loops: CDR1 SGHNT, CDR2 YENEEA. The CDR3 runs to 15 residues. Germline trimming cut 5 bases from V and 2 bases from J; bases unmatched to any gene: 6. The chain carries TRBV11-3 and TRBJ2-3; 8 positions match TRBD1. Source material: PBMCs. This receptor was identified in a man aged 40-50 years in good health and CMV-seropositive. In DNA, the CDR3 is TGTGCCAGCAGCGGCGGGACAGGTACCACAGATACGCAGTATTTT. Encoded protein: CASSGGTGTTDTQYF. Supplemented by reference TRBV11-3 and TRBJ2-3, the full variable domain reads EAGVVQSPRYKIIEKKQPVAFWCNPISGHNTLYWYLQNLGQGPELLIRYENEEAVDDSQLPKDRFSAERLKGVDSTLKIQPAELGDSAVYLCASSGGTGTTDTQYFGPGTRLTVL.